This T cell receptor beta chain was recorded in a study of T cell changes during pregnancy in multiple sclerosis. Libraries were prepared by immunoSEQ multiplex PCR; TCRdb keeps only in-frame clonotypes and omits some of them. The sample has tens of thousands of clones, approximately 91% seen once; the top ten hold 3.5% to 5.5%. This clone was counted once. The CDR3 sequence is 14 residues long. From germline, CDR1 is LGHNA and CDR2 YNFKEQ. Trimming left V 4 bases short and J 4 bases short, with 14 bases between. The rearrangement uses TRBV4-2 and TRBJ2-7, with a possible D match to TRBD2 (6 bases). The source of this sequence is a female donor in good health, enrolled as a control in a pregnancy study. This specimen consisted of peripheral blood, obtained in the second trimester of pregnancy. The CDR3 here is CASSRGLSGYEQYF. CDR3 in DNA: TGTGCCAGCAGCCGGGGACTGTCCGGGTACGAGCAGTACTTC.